This T cell receptor (beta chain) comes out of a study of T cells in Graves' hyperthyroidism and ophthalmopathy. This clonotype was seen at least ten times. Trimming took off 1 base at V and 6 bases at J, with 16 bases between the two ends. The CDR3 runs to 16 residues. Germline V gene data show CDR1 as LNHDA and CDR2 as SQIVND (reference sequence). Amplified TCR beta CDR3 regions derived from RNA transcripts. The study used the HTBI primer set for a first-round RT-PCR of the TCR CDR3. Using its own MiXCR run on the multiplex PCR reads, TCRdb lists one record per CDR3 protein. The table includes about 590,000 distinct CDR3 sequences, approximately 14% detected once.

The clonotype was recovered from a woman in her 30s with Graves' hyperthyroidism. The chain has TRBV19 and TRBJ2-1; D may match TRBD1 or TRBD2 (5 bases each). What was sequenced was blood. CDR3 in DNA: TGTGCCAGTAGTATAGGGGACGGAGGACCACTCAATGAGCAGTTCTTC. This codes for CASSIGDGGPLNEQFF.